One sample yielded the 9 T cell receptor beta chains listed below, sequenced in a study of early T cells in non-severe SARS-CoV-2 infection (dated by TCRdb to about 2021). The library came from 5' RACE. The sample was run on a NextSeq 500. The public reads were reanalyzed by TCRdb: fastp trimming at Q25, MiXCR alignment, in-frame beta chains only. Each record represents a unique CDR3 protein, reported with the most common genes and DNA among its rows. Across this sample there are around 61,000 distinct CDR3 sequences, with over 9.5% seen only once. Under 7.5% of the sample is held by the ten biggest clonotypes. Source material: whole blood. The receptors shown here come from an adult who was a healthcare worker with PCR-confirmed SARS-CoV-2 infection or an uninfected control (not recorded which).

The CDR3 is CASSDYEGQSEKLFF. CDR3 nucleotides: TGTGCCAGCAGCGATTACGAGGGGCAGAGTGAAAAACTGTTTTTT. This chain uses TRBV7-2 with TRBJ1-4; tentatively, D is TRBD1 (5 bases). The germline V and J ends were trimmed by 5 bases and 7 bases, with 17 bases remaining between them. CDR1 is SGHTA, CDR2 FQGNSA, per germline. CDR3 size: 15 residues.

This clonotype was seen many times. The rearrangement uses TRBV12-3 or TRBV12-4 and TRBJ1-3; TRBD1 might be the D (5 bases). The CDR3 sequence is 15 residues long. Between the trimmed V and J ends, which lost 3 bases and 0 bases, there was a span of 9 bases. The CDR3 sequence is CASSFEGPSGNTIYF. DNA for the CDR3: TGTGCCAGCAGTTTCGAGGGACCCTCTGGAAACACCATATATTTT.

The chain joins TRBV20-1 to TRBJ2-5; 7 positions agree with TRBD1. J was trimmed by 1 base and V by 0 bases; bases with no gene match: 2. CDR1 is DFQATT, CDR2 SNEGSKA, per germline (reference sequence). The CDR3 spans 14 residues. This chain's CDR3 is CSARDRDSQETQYF. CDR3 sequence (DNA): TGCAGTGCTAGAGACCGGGACAGCCAAGAGACCCAGTACTTC.

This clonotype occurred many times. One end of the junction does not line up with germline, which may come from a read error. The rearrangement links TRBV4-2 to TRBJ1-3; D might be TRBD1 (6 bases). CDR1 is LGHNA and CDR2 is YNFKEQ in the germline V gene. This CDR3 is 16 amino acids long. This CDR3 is CASSQEVRGPGNTIYF. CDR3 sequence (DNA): TGTGCCAGCAGTCAAGAAGTTCGGGGGCCTGGAAACACCATATATTTT.

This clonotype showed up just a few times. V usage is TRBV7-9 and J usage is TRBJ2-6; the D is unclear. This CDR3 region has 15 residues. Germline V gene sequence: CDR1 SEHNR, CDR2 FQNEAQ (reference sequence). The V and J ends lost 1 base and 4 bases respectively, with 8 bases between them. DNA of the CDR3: TGTGCCAGCAGCTTAGGCCCAATCGGGGCCAACGTCCTGACTTTC. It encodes CASSLGPIGANVLTF.

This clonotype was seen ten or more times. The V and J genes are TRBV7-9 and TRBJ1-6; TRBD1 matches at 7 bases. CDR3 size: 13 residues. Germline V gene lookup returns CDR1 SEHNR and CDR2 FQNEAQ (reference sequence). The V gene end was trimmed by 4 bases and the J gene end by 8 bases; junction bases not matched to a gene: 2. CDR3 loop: CASSSQGDSPLHF. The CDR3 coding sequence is TGTGCCAGCAGCTCGCAGGGGGATTCACCCCTCCACTTT.

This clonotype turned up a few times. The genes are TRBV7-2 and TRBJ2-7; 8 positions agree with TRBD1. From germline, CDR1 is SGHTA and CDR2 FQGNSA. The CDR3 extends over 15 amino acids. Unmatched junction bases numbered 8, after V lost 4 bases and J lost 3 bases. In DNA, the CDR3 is TGTGCCAGCAGCTCAACCGGGACAGGTTACTACGAGCAGTACTTC. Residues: CASSSTGTGYYEQYF.

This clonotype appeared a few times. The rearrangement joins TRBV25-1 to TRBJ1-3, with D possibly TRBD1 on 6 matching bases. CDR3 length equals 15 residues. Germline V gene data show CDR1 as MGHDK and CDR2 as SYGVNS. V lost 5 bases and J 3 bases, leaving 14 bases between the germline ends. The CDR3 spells CASSPTTGGGNTIYF. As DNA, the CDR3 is TGTGCCAGCAGTCCAACGACAGGAGGTGGAAACACCATATATTTT.

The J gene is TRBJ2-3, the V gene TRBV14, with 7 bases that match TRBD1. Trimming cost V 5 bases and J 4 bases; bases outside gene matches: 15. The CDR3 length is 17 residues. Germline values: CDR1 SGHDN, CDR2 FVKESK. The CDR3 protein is CASSTRQGISSSDTQYF. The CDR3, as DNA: TGTGCCAGCAGCACTCGACAGGGAATCTCGTCATCAGATACGCAGTATTTT.